Shown below are 18 T cell receptor beta chains from a single sample sequenced in a study of CD8 T cells in Susac syndrome. Reverse transcription of about 0.45 to 1 ug RNA was carried out with random hexamers. TCRdb itself ran the immunoSEQ multiplex PCR reads through MiXCR, one entry per CDR3 protein. The sample carries approximately 150,000 distinct CDR3 sequences, around 93% recorded once. The sample consisted of CD4+ T cells from PBMCs. The receptors here all came from a human donor in good health.

The rearrangement uses TRBV2 and TRBJ1-2; a weak D match, TRBD1 (5 bases). Trimming took off 6 bases at V and 4 bases at J, with 18 bases between the two ends. There are 15 residues in the CDR3. The germline gives CDR1 SNHLY, CDR2 FYNNEI. The CDR3 region has the DNA TGTGCCAGCAGGCGTACGGGGGAGGGAAGCTATGGCTACACCTTC. Translation: CASRRTGEGSYGYTF.

V is TRBV24-1 and J is TRBJ2-5; the match to TRBD1 covers 10 bases. Germline assignment: CDR1 KGHDR and CDR2 SFDVKD. This CDR3 has 12 amino acids. The ends lost 9 bases at V and 5 bases at J; junction bases unmatched: 2. This CDR3 is CATRGQGETQYF. CDR3 nucleotide sequence: TGTGCCACCCGGGGACAGGGGGAGACCCAGTACTTC.

V gene TRBV29-1 combines with J gene TRBJ2-7; D remains ambiguous. The V end lost 0 bases, the J end lost 2 bases, and 11 bases lay between the germline ends. This CDR3 region has 14 residues. Germline-derived CDR1 and CDR2 are SQVTM and ANQGSEA. The CDR3 protein is CSVEDQNRPYEQYF. As DNA, the CDR3 is TGCAGCGTTGAAGATCAAAACAGACCCTACGAGCAGTACTTC.

The genes are TRBV20-1 and TRBJ1-6; a possible D gene is TRBD1 (6 bases). The CDR3 is made up of 13 amino acids. V shed 6 bases and J shed 7 bases, with 13 bases lying between them. CDR1 is DFQATT, CDR2 SNEGSKA, per germline (reference sequence). The CDR3 DNA reads as TGCAGTGCCCTAGGGGGTCCCAATTCACCCCTCCACTTT. This encodes CSALGGPNSPLHF.

V usage is TRBV20-1 and J usage is TRBJ2-1; D might be TRBD1 (5 bases). The V gene lost 0 bases and the J gene lost 2 bases, with 14 bases spanning the gap. Germline values: CDR1 DFQATT, CDR2 SNEGSKA (reference sequence). This CDR3 has 16 amino acids. CDR3 nucleotide sequence: TGCAGTGCTAGAGATGGGGCCGGCGGAACCTACAATGAGCAGTTCTTC. Its protein is CSARDGAGGTYNEQFF.

The chain combines TRBV2 with TRBJ2-3; 8 nucleotides align to TRBD2. V was clipped by 9 bases and J by 10 bases; unmatched bases: 12. Germline V gene data show CDR1 as SNHLY and CDR2 as FYNNEI. The length of the CDR3 is 13 residues. The CDR3 DNA is TGTGCCAGACATCAAGCGGGGGCCCCCTCGCAGTATTTT. Protein sequence: CARHQAGAPSQYF.

This chain uses TRBV5-1 with TRBJ2-7, with D possibly being TRBD2 (5 bases). This CDR3 comprises 15 residues. Germline values: CDR1 SGHRS, CDR2 YFSETQ. V was trimmed by 5 bases and J by 5 bases, leaving 20 bases between them. Here the CDR3 DNA reads TGCGCCAGCAGAAATGAAGGGTCATGGAGGCACGAGCAGTACTTC. The encoded protein is CASRNEGSWRHEQYF.

The V gene is TRBV5-1, the J gene TRBJ2-5; tentative D call: TRBD2 (7 bases). The V end lost 4 bases, the J end lost 1 base, and 17 bases lay between the germline ends. This CDR3 has 16 residues. Germline V gene sequence: CDR1 SGHRS, CDR2 YFSETQ. The CDR3 region is CASSTTAGAVQETQYF. Here the CDR3 DNA reads TGCGCCAGCAGCACCACTGCGGGGGCCGTCCAAGAGACCCAGTACTTC.

The J gene is TRBJ2-5, the V gene TRBV30; 7 nucleotides line up with TRBD2. CDR3 length equals 13 residues. Germline assignment: CDR1 GTSNPN and CDR2 SVGIG (reference sequence). Trimming took 4 bases from V and 6 from J; bases not matched to a gene: 8. The DNA for the CDR3 is TGTGCCTGGACCACGGGAGCGGGGAAGACCCAGTACTTC. Translating it yields CAWTTGAGKTQYF.

The chain has TRBV5-1 and TRBJ1-1; the D is unclear. Germline CDR1 is SGHRS and CDR2 is YFSETQ. The CDR3 spans 14 residues. V was pared by 4 bases and J by 4 bases, with 14 bases between. CDR3 DNA sequence: TGCGCCAGCAGCCCTGGAGGTTTCGGCACTGAAGCTTTCTTT. Translation: CASSPGGFGTEAFF.

The rearrangement joins TRBV4-1 to TRBJ1-2; 11 bases align to TRBD1. The trim removed 8 bases at V and 2 bases at J, leaving 7 bases unmatched. Per germline, CDR1 MGHRA and CDR2 YSYEKL. This CDR3 has 15 residues. CDR3 in DNA: TGCGCCAGCCTCCCCGGGGACAGGGGGAACTATGGCTACACCTTC. This gives the protein CASLPGDRGNYGYTF.

This chain connects TRBV19 to TRBJ1-1; the D is unclear. This CDR3 has 16 amino acids. Germline lookup yields CDR1 LNHDA and CDR2 SQIVND (reference sequence). The ends were cut back, 0 bases at V and 2 bases at J, with 13 bases in the middle. The CDR3 region is CASSIDLDKINTEAFF. In DNA form, the CDR3 reads TGTGCCAGTAGTATAGATCTTGACAAGATCAACACTGAAGCTTTCTTT.

The chain recombines TRBV5-1 with TRBJ1-2; 7 bases are shared with TRBD1. J was trimmed by 2 bases and V by 4 bases; bases with no gene match: 2. Germline V CDR1 and CDR2: SGHRS, YFSETQ. CDR3 size: 13 residues. The CDR3 sequence: CASSRGQNYGYTF. In nucleotides, the CDR3 is TGCGCCAGCAGCAGGGGGCAGAACTATGGCTACACCTTC.

The J gene is TRBJ2-7, the V gene TRBV15; D gene ambiguous. CDR1 and CDR2 (germline): LNHNV, YYDKDF (reference sequence). Trimming left V 0 bases short and J 7 bases short, with 13 bases between. This CDR3 spans 14 amino acids. CDR3 residues: CATSRDRATREQYF. The CDR3 DNA sequence: TGTGCCACCAGCAGAGATCGGGCAACGAGGGAGCAGTACTTC.

The rearrangement joins TRBV2 to TRBJ2-3, with 9 bases identical to TRBD2. The CDR3 is 16 amino acids. The V segment lost 2 bases and the J segment 4 bases; nucleotides outside the gene matches: 7. Germline V gene sequence: CDR1 SNHLY, CDR2 FYNNEI. The CDR3 nucleotides read TGTGCCAGCAGTGAATTTAGCGGGGGTAACGCAGATACGCAGTATTTT. Amino acid sequence: CASSEFSGGNADTQYF.

The chain has TRBV7-2 and TRBJ1-2; D gene ambiguous. The CDR3 runs to 14 residues. Trimming shortened V by 7 bases and J by 0 bases, and 12 bases separated the two germline ends. Germline V CDR1 and CDR2: SGHTA, FQGNSA. The CDR3 coding sequence is TGTGCCAGCAACTCAAGAGCAGCTAACTATGGCTACACCTTC. It is translated as CASNSRAANYGYTF.

This clonotype occurred a few times. The chain combines TRBV19 with TRBJ1-3; D gene unclear. The CDR3 spans 15 residues. In germline, CDR1 is LNHDA, CDR2 SQIVND (reference sequence). V was pared by 7 bases and J by 4 bases, with 17 bases between. The DNA for the CDR3 is TGTGCCAGTACCCAGGTCGGCAATCCCGGAAACACCATATATTTT. The encoded protein is CASTQVGNPGNTIYF. Full variable domain (rest looked up from reference TRBV19 and TRBJ1-3): DGGITQSPKYLFRKEGQNVTLSCEQNLNHDAMYWYRQDPGQGLRLIYYSQIVNDFQKGDIAEGYSVSREKKESFPLTVTSAQKNPTAFYLCASTQVGNPGNTIYFGEGSWLTVV.

The V and J genes are TRBV11-2 and TRBJ1-4; D is ambiguous. The germline V gene encodes CDR1 SGHAT and CDR2 FQNNGV. Between the trimmed V and J ends, which lost 3 bases and 7 bases, there was a span of 9 bases. The length of the CDR3 is 13 residues. The CDR3 nucleotides read TGTGCCAGCAGCTTCGGAGGGTTTGAAAAACTGTTTTTT. It encodes CASSFGGFEKLFF.